This T cell receptor beta chain was observed in a study of cytomegalovirus exposure and HLA in healthy donors. The study ran its PCR with 60 Vbeta and 13 Jbeta primers. TCRdb's copy holds only in-frame clones and misses some; the assay was immunoSEQ multiplex PCR. Of 120,000 or so clones in the sample, about 80% were seen once. Germline V gene data show CDR1 as SNHLY and CDR2 as FYNNEI. The ends lost 6 bases at V and 2 bases at J; junction bases unmatched: 13. The CDR3 is 17 residues long. General study findings and limits: Later analysis demonstrated an association between a missense DCLRE1C variant and TCR beta V- and J-gene trimming. An analysis that was carried out later associated 16,000 or so TCR beta sequences with HLA alleles at 0.05 false discovery rate. For cytomegalovirus status, the classifier reportedly gave diagnoses with high specificity and sensitivity.

This clone showed up just a few times. Its antigen is not known. This TCR was sampled from a woman in her fifties or sixties in good health and CMV-seropositive. The sample taken for sequencing was PBMCs. The chain couples TRBV2 to TRBJ2-7; 10 bases align to TRBD2. CDR3 residues: CASRKGLAGERTYEQYF. CDR3 DNA: TGTGCCAGCAGAAAAGGGCTAGCGGGAGAAAGAACCTACGAGCAGTACTTC.